This TCR beta chain was profiled in a study of OX40 agonist ivuxolimab in advanced cancers. Study-level information: Enrollees could have had prior anti-PD-1, anti-PD-L1 or anti-CTLA-4 therapy, which roughly 40% had received. Findings and caveats of the study: Expanded clones were, on average, more numerous in CD8+ T cells than in CD4+. The authors did not determine the antigen specificity of the expanded peripheral T cells.

Libraries were prepared by immunoSEQ multiplex PCR; TCRdb keeps only in-frame clonotypes and omits some of them. The sample consists of more than 65,000 clones, around four fifths of them appearing once. Trimming shortened V by 5 bases and J by 1 base, and 17 bases separated the two germline ends. In germline, CDR1 is SGHVS, CDR2 FNYEAQ. This CDR3 is 17 amino acids long. A word on this clone: The antigen is unknown.

The TCR originated in an adult with an advanced solid tumor such as melanoma, head and neck, liver or kidney cancer. The chain couples TRBV7-6 to TRBJ2-2, with D maybe TRBD2 (7 bases). The material sequenced was CD4+ or CD8+ T cells sorted from blood, taken in a trial of the OX40 agonist ivuxolimab. The CDR3 sequence is CASSPMGGALNTGELFF. The CDR3 DNA sequence: TGTGCCAGCAGCCCCATGGGGGGGGCCCTGAACACCGGGGAGCTGTTTTTT.